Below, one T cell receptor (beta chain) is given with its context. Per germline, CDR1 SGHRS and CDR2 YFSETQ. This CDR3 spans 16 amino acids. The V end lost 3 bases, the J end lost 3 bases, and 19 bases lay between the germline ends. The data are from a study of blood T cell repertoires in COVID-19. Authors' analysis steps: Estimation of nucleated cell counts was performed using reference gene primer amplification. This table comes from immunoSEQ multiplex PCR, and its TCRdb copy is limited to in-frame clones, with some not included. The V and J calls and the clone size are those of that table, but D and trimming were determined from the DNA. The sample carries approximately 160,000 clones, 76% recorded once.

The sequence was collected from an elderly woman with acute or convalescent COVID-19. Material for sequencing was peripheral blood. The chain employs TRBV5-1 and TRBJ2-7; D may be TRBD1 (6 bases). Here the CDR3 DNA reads TGCGCCAGCAGCTCAACCGGGACATCTAGTCTCTACGAGCAGTACTTC. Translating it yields CASSSTGTSSLYEQYF.